The source of this TCR beta chain is a study of tumor and adjacent non-tumor tissue in lung cancer. The wider study: Patients comprised roughly 12 adenocarcinoma, a couple of squamous cell carcinoma and 1 small cell lung cancer.

Three rounds of nested PCR, following a modified ARM-PCR protocol, produced the TCRbeta library. TCRdb processed the multiplex PCR reads anew with MiXCR; each CDR3 protein has one entry. The repertoire holds over 80,000 distinct CDR3 sequences, with more than 75% as singletons. A remark on this clonotype: Its antigen remains unidentified. Here the CDR3 omits its conserved ending phenylalanine or tryptophan, so a read error is the likely source.

Findings of the study overall: Shorter survival was associated with higher TCR diversity in tumors. Top 100 clones took a larger repertoire share in normal lung.

No cell sorting was done before RNA was extracted from the tissue. Distant lung tissue was collected more than 3 cm away from the tumor edge. The receptor was derived from a woman between 45 and 60 years old with non-small cell lung cancer. Specimen: distant non-tumor lung tissue.

CDR3 sequence (DNA): TGTGCCAGCAGCCGTAAGCGTGGTCAAGAGACCCAGTACTTA. Residues: CASSRKRGQETQYL. The gene calls are TRBV6-5 and TRBJ2-5; no clear D gene. Trimming shortened V by 6 bases and J by 2 bases, and 13 bases separated the two germline ends. This CDR3 comprises 14 residues. Germline V gene data show CDR1 as MNHEY and CDR2 as SVGAGI.